This entry lists 15 T cell receptor beta chains sequenced from one sample in a study of post-analysis software for immune sequencing data. Unique molecular identifiers were carried by the TCR beta cDNA libraries. TCRdb independently ran MiXCR on the PCR reads; one entry per CDR3 protein. The table includes about 800,000 distinct CDR3 sequences, roughly 29% detected once. These receptors are not linked to any known antigen. The study, taken as a whole, reports: Controls showed lower frequencies than patients for 4 or 5 TRBV segments, and TRBV5-6, TRBV5-1 and TRBV20-1 were among these.

The sample comprised blood. The receptors were gathered from a girl aged 5-17 years with multiple sclerosis.

The J gene is TRBJ2-1, the V gene TRBV7-2; 10 bases line up with TRBD2. Trimming took 7 bases from V and 9 from J; bases not matched to a gene: 12. Germline-derived CDR1 and CDR2 are SGHTA and FQGNSA. The CDR3 consists of 15 residues. The CDR3 DNA follows: TGTGCCAGCAACTTGACAAGCGGGGGGGCCGGTGAGCAGTTCTTC. The encoded protein is CASNLTSGGAGEQFF.

This clonotype has more than one count but fewer than ten. This chain uses TRBV5-1 with TRBJ2-5; D tentatively fits TRBD1 or TRBD2 (5 bases each). The ends were cut back, 3 bases at V and 1 base at J, with 19 bases in the middle. CDR1 and CDR2 from the germline V gene are SGHRS and YFSETQ. The CDR3 contains 17 residues. CDR3: CASSSKRANRIQETQYF. Here the CDR3 DNA reads TGCGCCAGCAGCTCCAAGAGGGCTAACAGGATCCAAGAGACCCAGTACTTC.

The rearrangement links TRBV6-5 to TRBJ2-5, with unresolved D. The V gene lost 0 bases and the J gene lost 5 bases, with 16 bases spanning the gap. CDR1 is MNHEY, CDR2 SVGAGI, per germline. This CDR3 spans 16 amino acids. CDR3 amino acids: CASSYSFVRVGETQYF. The CDR3 DNA sequence: TGTGCCAGCAGTTACTCGTTCGTAAGGGTAGGGGAGACCCAGTACTTC.

The rearrangement links TRBV5-1 to TRBJ1-4; D call uncertain. Trimming shortened V by 7 bases and J by 7 bases, and 17 bases separated the two germline ends. This CDR3 spans 14 amino acids. CDR1 is SGHRS, CDR2 YFSETQ, per germline. CDR3 nucleotide sequence: TGCGCCAGCCGCCAACGGCCCGTTTCTGAAAAACTGTTTTTT. Translated: CASRQRPVSEKLFF.

This clonotype has more than one count but fewer than ten. The junction shows a germline mismatch at one end, possibly a read error. The rearrangement links TRBV5-4 to TRBJ1-5; possibly TRBD1 for D (6 bases). Germline V gene data show CDR1 as SGHNT and CDR2 as YYREEE (reference sequence). CDR3 length: 15 residues. CDR3 sequence reads: CAGSLWGGRNQPQHF. The DNA for the CDR3 is TGTGCCGGCAGCTTGTGGGGGGGCAGAAATCAGCCCCAGCATTTT.

The J gene is TRBJ1-2, the V gene TRBV19, with TRBD1 identical over 7 bases. Losses at the gene ends were 0 bases for V and 5 bases for J; bases not matched to a gene: 6. CDR3 size: 15 residues. Per germline, CDR1 LNHDA and CDR2 SQIVND (reference sequence). CDR3 region: CASSIDARGTYGYTF. The CDR3 region has the DNA TGTGCCAGTAGTATAGATGCCAGGGGGACGTATGGCTACACCTTC.

The chain combines TRBV15 with TRBJ2-3; 7 bases agree with TRBD1. Trimming removed 0 bases from V and 2 bases from J; junction bases left unmatched: 5. The CDR3 runs 16 residues. The V gene's germline CDR1 is LNHNV and CDR2 YYDKDF (reference sequence). CDR3 coding DNA: TGTGCCACCAGCAGAGATCTGGGACAGAACACAGATACGCAGTATTTT. Protein sequence: CATSRDLGQNTDTQYF.

The chain has TRBV20-1 and TRBJ2-5, with D maybe TRBD1 (6 bases). Trimming took off 1 base at V and 4 bases at J, with 19 bases between the two ends. Per germline, CDR1 DFQATT and CDR2 SNEGSKA (reference sequence). This CDR3 has 16 amino acids. The CDR3, as DNA: TGCAGTGCTAGAGGTCCCGTTACAGGGATAGTAGAGACCCAGTACTTC. Residues: CSARGPVTGIVETQYF.

V gene TRBV20-1 combines with J gene TRBJ2-1; 8 bases line up with TRBD1. Germline CDR1 is DFQATT and CDR2 is SNEGSKA (reference sequence). V gave up 6 bases and J gave up 7 bases; unmatched junction bases: 8. The CDR3 totals 13 residues. As DNA, the CDR3 is TGCAGTGCCGATAGGACAGGGAGAAATGAGCAGTTCTTC. Amino acids: CSADRTGRNEQFF.

This clonotype appeared many times. This chain uses TRBV29-1 with TRBJ2-1; 10 nucleotides align to TRBD1. The V segment lost 6 bases and the J segment 7 bases; nucleotides outside the gene matches: 15. Germline loops: CDR1 SQVTM, CDR2 ANQGSEA. The CDR3 is 16 residues long. This CDR3 reads CSVARPRQGARNEQFF. In DNA, the CDR3 is TGCAGCGTCGCCCGCCCTAGACAGGGGGCAAGGAATGAGCAGTTCTTC.

This clonotype showed up just a few times. This chain connects TRBV4-3 to TRBJ2-1; no clear D gene. Per the germline V gene, CDR1 is LGHNA and CDR2 is YSLEER. The CDR3 has 17 residues. V was pared by 4 bases and J by 1 base, with 17 bases between. CDR3 coding DNA: TGCGCCAGCAGCCCGTGGAACAAAGCAGATTCCTACAATGAGCAGTTCTTC. It yields the protein CASSPWNKADSYNEQFF.

This clonotype was seen more than once but under ten times. Here the CDR3 DNA reads TGTGCCAGCAGCTTTGGGCGTCGGGAAAAACTGTTTTTT. Protein product: CASSFGRREKLFF. V usage is TRBV7-9 and J usage is TRBJ1-4, with unresolved D. From germline, CDR1 is SEHNR and CDR2 FQNEAQ (reference sequence). This CDR3 contains 13 residues. V lost 3 bases, J lost 8 bases, and 10 bases lay in between.

This chain links TRBV10-3 with TRBJ2-2, with 12 bases matching TRBD2. V shed 0 bases and J 6 bases; nucleotides not matched to a gene: 14. The CDR3 length is 20 residues. Germline CDR1 reads ENHRY; CDR2 reads SYGVKD. CDR3 loop: CAISESYVDRLAGVPGELFF. CDR3 DNA: TGTGCCATCAGTGAGTCGTACGTGGATAGACTAGCGGGAGTACCCGGGGAGCTGTTTTTT.

This clonotype was detected only a few times. The chain combines TRBV3-1 with TRBJ2-3; the match to TRBD2 covers 8 bases. The CDR3 covers 17 residues. V trimming: 0 bases; J trimming: 3 bases; junction bases outside the gene matches: 8. From germline, CDR1 is LGHDT and CDR2 YNNKEL (reference sequence). The CDR3 loop is CASSQDVAGGITDTQYF. As DNA, the CDR3 is TGTGCCAGCAGCCAAGATGTTGCGGGGGGAATAACAGATACGCAGTATTTT.

This clonotype was recorded a few times. The chain has TRBV28 and TRBJ2-3; 8 bases are shared with TRBD2. The V segment lost 2 bases and the J segment 0 bases; nucleotides outside the gene matches: 16. CDR1 MDHEN and CDR2 SYDVKM come from the germline V gene. The CDR3 runs 20 residues. CDR3 amino acids: CASSLPPHSPLAGSTDTQYF. CDR3 DNA: TGTGCCAGCAGTTTACCGCCCCATTCCCCCCTAGCGGGTAGCACAGATACGCAGTATTTT. The whole variable domain, remainder taken from reference TRBV28 and TRBJ2-3, is DVKVTQSSRYLVKRTGEKVFLECVQDMDHENMFWYRQDPGLGLRLIYFSYDVKMKEKGDIPEGYSVSREKKERFSLILESASTNQTSMYLCASSLPPHSPLAGSTDTQYFGPGTRLTVL.